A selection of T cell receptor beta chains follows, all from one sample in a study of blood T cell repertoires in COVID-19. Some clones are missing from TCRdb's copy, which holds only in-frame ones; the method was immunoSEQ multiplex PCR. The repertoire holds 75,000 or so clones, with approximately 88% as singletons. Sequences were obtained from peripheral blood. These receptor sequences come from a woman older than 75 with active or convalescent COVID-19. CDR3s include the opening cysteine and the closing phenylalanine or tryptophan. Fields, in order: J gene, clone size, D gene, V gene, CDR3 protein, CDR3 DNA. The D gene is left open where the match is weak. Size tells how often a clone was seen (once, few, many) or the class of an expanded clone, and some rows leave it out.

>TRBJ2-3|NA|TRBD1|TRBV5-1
CASSTGTGADTQYF
TGCGCCAGCAGCACCGGGACAGGGGCAGATACGCAGTATTTT
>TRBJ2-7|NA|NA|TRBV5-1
CASSLGGDSPYEQYF
TGCGCCAGCAGCTTAGGAGGGGACAGCCCTTACGAGCAGTACTTC
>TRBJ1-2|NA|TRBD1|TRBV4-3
CASSQSTGGMNGYTF
TGCGCCAGCAGCCAATCGACAGGGGGAATGAATGGCTACACCTTC
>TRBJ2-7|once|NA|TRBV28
CASSPTGSQGYEQYF
TGTGCCAGCAGTCCTACCGGAAGCCAGGGCTACGAGCAGTACTTC
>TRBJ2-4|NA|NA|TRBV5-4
CASSGGLDRAKNIQYF
TGTGCCAGCAGCGGGGGACTTGATCGAGCCAAAAACATTCAGTACTTC
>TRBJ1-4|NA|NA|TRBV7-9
CASNSIDSPNEKLFF
TGTGCCAGCAACTCAATAGACAGTCCTAATGAAAAACTGTTTTTT
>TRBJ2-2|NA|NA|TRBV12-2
CASRLVRRDSSTNTGELFF
TGTGCAAGTCGCTTAGTCCGGAGGGACAGCTCTACGAACACCGGGGAGCTGTTTTTT
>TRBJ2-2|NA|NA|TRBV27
CASRGSGAGTGELFF
TGTGCCAGCAGGGGATCGGGAGCAGGCACCGGGGAGCTGTTTTTT
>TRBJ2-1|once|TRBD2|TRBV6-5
CASSQMASGYNEQFF
TGTGCCAGCAGCCAGATGGCTAGCGGGTACAATGAGCAGTTCTTC
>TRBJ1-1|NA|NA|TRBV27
CASSLRPTNTEAFF
TGTGCCAGCAGTTTACGACCGACTAACACTGAAGCTTTCTTT
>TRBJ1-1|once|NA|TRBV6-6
CASSDSNTEAFF
TGTGCCAGCAGCGACAGTAACACTGAAGCTTTCTTT
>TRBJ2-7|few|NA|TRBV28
CASSLSGHNYEQYF
TGTGCCAGCAGTTTATCGGGACATAACTACGAGCAGTACTTC
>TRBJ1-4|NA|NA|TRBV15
CATSRDPMTNEKLFF
TGTGCCACCAGCAGAGATCCCATGACTAATGAAAAACTGTTTTTT
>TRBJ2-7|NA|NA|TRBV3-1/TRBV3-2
CASSQLRGYEQYF
TGTGCCAGCAGCCAACTGAGGGGGTACGAGCAGTACTTC
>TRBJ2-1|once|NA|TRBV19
CASSMGAWFEWNEQFF
TGTGCCAGTAGTATGGGAGCCTGGTTCGAATGGAATGAGCAGTTCTTC
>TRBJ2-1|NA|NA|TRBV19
CASSIGTPSYNEQFF
TGTGCCAGTAGTATAGGGACTCCCTCCTACAATGAGCAGTTCTTC
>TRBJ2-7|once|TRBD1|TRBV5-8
CASSRDRGSYEQYF
TGTGCCAGCAGCCGGGACAGGGGGTCGTACGAGCAGTACTTC
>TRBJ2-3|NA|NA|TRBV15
CATSRDPGTDTQYF
TGTGCCACCAGCAGAGATCCAGGGACAGATACGCAGTATTTT
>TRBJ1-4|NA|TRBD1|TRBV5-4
CASSLSHRGRTATNEKLFF
TGTGCCAGCAGCTTGTCCCACAGGGGCCGAACTGCAACTAATGAAAAACTGTTTTTT
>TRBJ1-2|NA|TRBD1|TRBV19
CASRRQGTAANYGYTF
TGTGCCAGTAGAAGACAGGGGACGGCAGCTAACTATGGCTACACCTTC
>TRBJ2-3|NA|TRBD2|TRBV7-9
CASSHKRLAGGPLGDTQYF
TGTGCCAGCAGCCACAAGCGCCTAGCGGGAGGGCCGTTAGGAGATACGCAGTATTTT
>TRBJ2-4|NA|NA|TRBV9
CASSPDNRAAAKNIQYF
TGTGCCAGCAGCCCAGATAACAGGGCTGCGGCCAAAAACATTCAGTACTTC
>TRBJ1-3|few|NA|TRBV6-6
CALSAQASGNTIYF
TGTGCCCTCAGCGCGCAAGCCTCTGGAAACACCATATATTTT
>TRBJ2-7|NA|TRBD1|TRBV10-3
CAISDPGQGVYEQYF
TGTGCCATCAGTGACCCGGGACAGGGCGTCTACGAGCAGTACTTC
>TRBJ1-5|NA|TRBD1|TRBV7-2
CASSPISGTGGGNQPQHF
TGTGCCAGCAGCCCGATATCCGGGACAGGGGGCGGCAATCAGCCCCAGCATTTT
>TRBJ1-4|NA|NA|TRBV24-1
CATPIEQATNEKLFF
TGTGCCACCCCGATCGAGCAGGCAACTAATGAAAAACTGTTTTTT
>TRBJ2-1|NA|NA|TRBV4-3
CASSQDGTTYNEQFF
TGCGCCAGCAGCCAAGACGGGACAACCTACAATGAGCAGTTCTTC
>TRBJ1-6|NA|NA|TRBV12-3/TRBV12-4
CASNRDYNSPLHF
TGTGCCAGCAACCGGGACTATAATTCACCCCTCCACTTT
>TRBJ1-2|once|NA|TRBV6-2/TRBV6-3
CASSLRDGYTF
TGTGCCAGCAGTTTACGAGATGGCTACACCTTC
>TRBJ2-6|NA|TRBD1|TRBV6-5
CATQTGYSGANVLTF
TGTGCCACCCAGACAGGGTACTCTGGGGCCAACGTCCTGACTTTC
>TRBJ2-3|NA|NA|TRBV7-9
CASSGRGSTDTQYF
TGTGCCAGCTCGGGGCGGGGTAGCACAGATACGCAGTATTTT
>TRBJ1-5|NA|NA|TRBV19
CASSIGGGRFQPQHF
TGTGCCAGTAGTATAGGAGGAGGAAGGTTTCAGCCCCAGCATTTT
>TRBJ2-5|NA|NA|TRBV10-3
CAISVGQGRETQYF
TGTGCCATCAGTGTAGGGCAGGGTAGGGAGACCCAGTACTTC
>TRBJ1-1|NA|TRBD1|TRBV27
CASSKRTGGGGTEAFF
TGTGCCAGCAGTAAAAGGACAGGGGGCGGGGGCACTGAAGCTTTCTTT
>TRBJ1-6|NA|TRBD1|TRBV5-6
CASSLRQGHSPLHF
TGTGCCAGCAGCTTGAGACAGGGACACTCACCCCTCCACTTT
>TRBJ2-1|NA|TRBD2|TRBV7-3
CASSFLAGAYNEQFF
TGTGCCAGCAGCTTCCTAGCGGGGGCCTACAATGAGCAGTTCTTC
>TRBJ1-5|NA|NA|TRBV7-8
CASSFLGQSNQPQHF
TGTGCCAGCAGCTTCCTGGGACAAAGCAATCAGCCCCAGCATTTT
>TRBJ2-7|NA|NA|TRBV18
CASSHSTYEQYF
TGTGCCAGCTCACACAGCACCTACGAGCAGTACTTC
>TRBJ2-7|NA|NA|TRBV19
CASSSSAGAPQYLQYF
TGTGCCAGTAGTTCCTCGGCAGGTGCCCCCCAATATTTGCAGTACTTC
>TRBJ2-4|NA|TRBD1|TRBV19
CASSWDRGAVDLAKNIQYF
TGTGCCAGTAGTTGGGACAGGGGGGCCGTTGACCTAGCCAAAAACATTCAGTACTTC
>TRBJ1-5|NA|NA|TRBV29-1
CSATGENSNQPQHF
TGCAGCGCCACGGGGGAGAATAGCAATCAGCCCCAGCATTTT
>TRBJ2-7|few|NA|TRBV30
CAWSVGGKGEQYF
TGTGCCTGGAGTGTAGGAGGAAAGGGCGAGCAGTACTTC
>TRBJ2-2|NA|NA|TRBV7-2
CASSSMYAVTGELFF
TGTGCCAGCAGCTCAATGTATGCAGTCACCGGGGAGCTGTTTTTT
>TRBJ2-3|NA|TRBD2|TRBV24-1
CATSPLAGGLDTQYF
TGTGCCACCAGTCCCCTAGCGGGAGGATTAGATACGCAGTATTTT
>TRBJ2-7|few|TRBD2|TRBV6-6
CASRARTSGNLGEQYF
TGTGCCAGCAGGGCCCGGACTAGCGGGAATCTGGGAGAGCAGTACTTC